These 30 T cell receptor beta chains were all obtained from the same sample, sequenced in a study of CD8+ T cells in alopecia areata. Sequencing relied on a cDNA template that was reverse transcribed from extracted RNA. This table comes from immunoSEQ multiplex PCR, and its TCRdb copy is limited to in-frame clones, with some not included. Of 120,000 or so clones listed, around 50% are singletons. Sequencing input: NKG2D-low CD8+ T cells sorted from blood. Receptors originate from a human donor with alopecia areata.

This rearrangement joins TRBV5-6 to TRBJ2-7; possibly TRBD2 for D (7 bases). V was trimmed by 4 bases and J by 7 bases, leaving 15 bases between them. The CDR3 sequence is 13 residues long. CDR1 and CDR2 from the germline V gene are SGHDT and YYEEEE. CDR3: CASSLGGLDEQYF. In nucleotides, the CDR3 is TGTGCCAGCAGCCTCGGGGGGCTTGATGAGCAGTACTTC.

The chain joins TRBV28 to TRBJ1-2; D gene uncertain. CDR1 is MDHEN and CDR2 is SYDVKM in the germline V gene. The CDR3 is 16 residues long. Trimming stripped 3 bases from V and 0 bases from J, with 14 bases between. In DNA, the CDR3 is TGTGCCAGCAGTTTTTTAGCAGACACATCTAACTATGGCTACACCTTC. The encoded protein is CASSFLADTSNYGYTF.

This clone was counted a single time. CDR3 nucleotides: TGTGCCAGCAGTGAGTGGGGCAGCCCCTACGAGCAGTACTTC. Amino acids: CASSEWGSPYEQYF. The rearrangement links TRBV2 to TRBJ2-7, with D possibly matching TRBD1 (5 bases). The germline V gene encodes CDR1 SNHLY and CDR2 FYNNEI. V lost 3 bases, J lost 2 bases, and 11 bases lay in between. CDR3 length: 14 amino acids. Drawing the rest from reference TRBV2 and TRBJ2-7, the complete variable domain is EPEVTQTPSHQVTQMGQEVILRCVPISNHLYFYWYRQILGQKVEFLVSFYNNEISEKSEIFDDQFSVERPDGSNFTLKIRSTKLEDSAMYFCASSEWGSPYEQYFGPGTRLTVT.

Only one count was recorded for this clone. J is TRBJ2-6 and V is TRBV9; D is uncertain. The CDR3 length is 14 residues. Germline CDR1 is SGDLS and CDR2 is YYNGEE. The V end was cut by 4 bases, the J end by 2 bases, with 7 bases between. The CDR3 sequence is CASSHPPGANVLTF. In DNA, the CDR3 is TGTGCCAGCAGCCACCCCCCTGGGGCCAACGTCCTGACTTTC.

The rearrangement uses TRBV29-1 and TRBJ1-2, with D uncertain. The germline V gene has CDR1 SQVTM and CDR2 ANQGSEA. The CDR3 has 11 residues. The ends were cut back, 4 bases at V and 7 bases at J, with 10 bases in the middle. CDR3 sequence: CSVGHGAGYTF. As DNA, the CDR3 is TGCAGCGTTGGACATGGAGCTGGCTACACCTTC. The full variable domain, in which reference TRBV29-1 and TRBJ1-2 provide the parts outside the CDR3, is SAVISQKPSRDICQRGTSLTIQCQVDSQVTMMFWYRQQPGQSLTLIATANQGSEATYESGFVIDKFPISRPNLTFSTLTVSNMSPEDSSIYLCSVGHGAGYTFGSGTRLTVV.

The chain employs TRBV30 and TRBJ2-1; 12 bases match TRBD2. Germline-derived CDR1 and CDR2 are GTSNPN and SVGIG (reference sequence). V was clipped by 2 bases and J by 7 bases; unmatched bases: 3. The CDR3 covers 14 residues. The CDR3 sequence: CAWSLGLAGNEQFF. The CDR3 DNA is TGTGCCTGGAGTCTTGGACTAGCGGGGAATGAGCAGTTCTTC.

The rearrangement links TRBV27 to TRBJ1-1; D remains ambiguous. CDR1 is MNHEY, CDR2 SMNVEV, per germline (reference sequence). Trimming removed 4 bases at V and 5 bases at J, with 17 bases between. There are 15 residues in the CDR3. This CDR3 reads CASSSGLDRKTEAFF. In DNA, the CDR3 is TGTGCCAGCAGTTCGGGCCTGGACCGAAAGACTGAAGCTTTCTTT.

There are many counts of this clone. V usage is TRBV4-2 and J usage is TRBJ2-2, with D perhaps TRBD2 (6 bases). The V gene's germline CDR1 is LGHNA and CDR2 YNFKEQ. V lost 1 base and J 1 base, leaving 16 bases between the germline ends. The CDR3 extends over 18 amino acids. CDR3 coding DNA: TGTGCCAGCAGCCAAGTCTCGTCGGAGCGGGTGAACACCGGGGAGCTGTTTTTT. This codes for CASSQVSSERVNTGELFF.

The chain carries TRBV30 and TRBJ2-1, with TRBD2 matching 8 bases. CDR1 is GTSNPN and CDR2 is SVGIG in the germline V gene (reference sequence). This CDR3 spans 11 amino acids. J gave up 9 bases and V 6 bases, and 4 bases lay outside the gene matches. The DNA for the CDR3 is TGTGCCTGTCCAGCGGGAGTTGAGCAGTTCTTC. Protein sequence: CACPAGVEQFF. The full variable domain, completed using reference TRBV30 and TRBJ2-1, is SQTIHQWPATLVQPVGSPLSLECTVEGTSNPNLYWYRQAAGRGLQLLFYSVGIGQISSEVPQNLSASRPQDRQFILSSKKLLLSDSGFYLCACPAGVEQFFGPGTRLTVL.

This chain connects TRBV30 to TRBJ2-7; D gene unclear. V was clipped by 5 bases and J by 4 bases, with 12 bases between them. The CDR3 has 12 residues. Per the germline V gene, CDR1 is GTSNPN and CDR2 is SVGIG (reference sequence). CDR3 in DNA: TGTGCCTGGTCTTTGGACCCATACGAGCAGTACTTC. Its translation: CAWSLDPYEQYF.

This chain uses TRBV27 with TRBJ1-1; D unresolved. There are 15 residues in the CDR3. Per the germline V gene, CDR1 is MNHEY and CDR2 is SMNVEV (reference sequence). Trimming left V 0 bases short and J 3 bases short, with 11 bases between. In DNA form, the CDR3 reads TGTGCCAGCAGTTTATCCTTTCTTCTCTACACTGAAGCTTTCTTT. Its translation is CASSLSFLLYTEAFF.

J is TRBJ1-1 and V is TRBV27; D not resolved. The CDR3 is made up of 13 amino acids. Trimming stripped 3 bases from V and 6 bases from J, with 11 bases between. Germline V gene sequence: CDR1 MNHEY, CDR2 SMNVEV (reference sequence). CDR3 nucleotides: TGTGCCAGCAGTTTCCGGGAAGGGCCTGAAGCTTTCTTT. It encodes CASSFREGPEAFF.

The chain links TRBV6-6 to TRBJ1-1; D is possibly TRBD1 (5 bases). The V gene lost 11 bases and the J gene lost 4 bases, with 14 bases spanning the gap. The germline V gene has CDR1 MNHNY and CDR2 SVGAGI (reference sequence). The CDR3 extends over 12 amino acids. CDR3 DNA sequence: TGTGCCGTCAGGGAGCTCGGCACTGAAGCTTTCTTT. Its protein product is CAVRELGTEAFF.

This clone occurred a few times. The chain employs TRBV30 and TRBJ2-3, with a weak D call TRBD1 (6 bases). The CDR3 contains 12 residues. Germline-derived CDR1 and CDR2 are GTSNPN and SVGIG (reference sequence). V lost 4 bases to trimming and J lost 6 bases, with 11 bases between them. CDR3 nucleotide sequence: TGTGCCTGGACCGACAGGAGGGATACGCAGTATTTT. Its protein is CAWTDRRDTQYF.

The sample holds a few counts of this clone. The rearrangement joins TRBV28 to TRBJ2-7; no firm D call. Looked up from germline, CDR1 is MDHEN and CDR2 is SYDVKM. This CDR3 is 13 amino acids long. Trimming took off 5 bases at V and 0 bases at J, with 8 bases between the two ends. CDR3 nucleotides: TGTGCCAGCAGTCCGGAAGACTCCTACGAGCAGTACTTC. Its protein product is CASSPEDSYEQYF.

This clone was seen only a few times. The chain recombines TRBV29-1 with TRBJ2-7, with D hard to call. The ends were cut back, 6 bases at V and 5 bases at J, with 14 bases in the middle. The CDR3 is made up of 12 amino acids. Germline CDR1 and CDR2: SQVTM and ANQGSEA. The CDR3: CSVLTGRNEQYF. The CDR3 DNA reads TGCAGCGTCCTGACCGGACGGAACGAGCAGTACTTC.

The chain joins TRBV28 to TRBJ2-1; TRBD2 is a possible D gene (6 bases). CDR1 is MDHEN, CDR2 SYDVKM, per germline. The CDR3 totals 14 residues. Trimming took 6 bases from V and 1 from J, leaving 10 bases between them. The CDR3, as DNA: TGTGCCAGCAGCCGGGACTCTTCCTACAATGAGCAGTTCTTC. Amino acids: CASSRDSSYNEQFF.

On this clone: Because the CDR3's place on the DNA is in doubt, the DNA is left out and the CDR3 is given as listed by TCRdb. V and J are TRBV7-6 and TRBJ2-7; the table's D gene call, TRBD2, was not cross checked with the DNA. The CDR3 spans 14 residues, counting both ends. The germline V gene encodes CDR1 SGHVS and CDR2 FNYEAQ. CDR3 residues: CASSLFGAGSYWYF.

Only a few counts were recorded for this clone. At one of its ends the junction is not consistent with the germline gene, which may arise from a read error. The rearrangement links TRBV7-9 to TRBJ2-1; 7 nucleotides match TRBD1. The CDR3 is 12 amino acids. Germline V gene sequence: CDR1 SEHNR, CDR2 FQNEAQ (reference sequence). The CDR3, as DNA: TGTGCCAGCAGCCAGAACTCGCAGGGGGACATCTTC. It yields the protein CASSQNSQGDIF.

This clone was found a few times. The chain couples TRBV29-1 to TRBJ2-1; D remains ambiguous. CDR1 and CDR2 from the germline V gene are SQVTM and ANQGSEA. This CDR3 spans 14 amino acids. Trimming cost V 5 bases and J 9 bases, with 20 bases left between them. CDR3 in amino acids: CSVLGVGIGIEQFF. The CDR3 nucleotides read TGCAGCGTTTTGGGCGTCGGTATCGGCATTGAGCAGTTCTTC.

This clone was counted a few times. This chain uses TRBV30 with TRBJ2-7; D ambiguous. There are 13 residues in the CDR3. Trimming stripped 3 bases from V and 7 bases from J, with 16 bases between. Germline V CDR1 and CDR2: GTSNPN, SVGIG (reference sequence). For the CDR3, the DNA is TGTGCCTGGAGCGCCGGGTCGGCTCAAGAGCAGTACTTC. Encoded protein: CAWSAGSAQEQYF.

About this clone: The same CDR3 also results from other DNA sequences found in this sample. The chain couples TRBV28 to TRBJ2-1; D unresolved. Germline assignment: CDR1 MDHEN and CDR2 SYDVKM. V lost 6 bases to trimming and J lost 4 bases, with 4 bases between them. The CDR3 covers 11 residues. CDR3 nucleotide sequence: TGTGCCAGCAGCCCTTACAATGAGCAGTTCTTC. Encoded protein: CASSPYNEQFF.

The V gene is TRBV29-1, the J gene TRBJ2-5; 7 bases line up with TRBD2. This CDR3 has 13 amino acids. The J segment lost 2 bases and the V segment lost 7 bases, leaving 7 bases of the junction unmatched. Per germline, CDR1 SQVTM and CDR2 ANQGSEA. CDR3 bases: TGCAGCGGCGGCGGCGGGGGACAAGAGACCCAGTACTTC. It yields the protein CSGGGGGQETQYF.

This chain connects TRBV9 to TRBJ2-1, with D possibly TRBD1 on 6 matching bases. Trimming took off 1 base at V and 4 bases at J, with 9 bases between the two ends. Germline CDR1 is SGDLS and CDR2 is YYNGEE. The CDR3 runs 14 residues. Written as DNA, the CDR3 is TGTGCCAGCAGCGTATGGGGGCGTTACAATGAGCAGTTCTTC. Amino acid sequence: CASSVWGRYNEQFF.

This chain joins TRBV29-1 and TRBJ1-2; unclear D gene. The V and J ends lost 3 bases and 8 bases respectively, with 10 bases between them. The CDR3 runs to 11 residues. The V gene's germline CDR1 is SQVTM and CDR2 ANQGSEA. The CDR3 region has the DNA TGCAGCGTTGAGGCCGGGAACGGCTACACCTTC. Protein product: CSVEAGNGYTF.

V and J are TRBV9 and TRBJ2-5; 8 bases align to TRBD2. From germline, CDR1 is SGDLS and CDR2 YYNGEE. V trimming: 1 base; J trimming: 1 base; junction bases outside the gene matches: 3. The CDR3 sequence is 15 residues long. CDR3 DNA: TGTGCCAGCAGCGTAACTAGCGGCTTCCAAGAGACCCAGTACTTC. It encodes CASSVTSGFQETQYF.

The table lists this clone with a few counts. V is TRBV29-1 and J is TRBJ1-4, with D uncertain. This CDR3 region has 14 residues. The germline CDR1 and CDR2 sequences are SQVTM and ANQGSEA. V was pared by 7 bases and J by 7 bases, with 19 bases between. The CDR3 loop reads CSAPDPWDREKLFF. In nucleotides, the CDR3 is TGCAGCGCACCGGACCCTTGGGATCGTGAAAAACTGTTTTTT. Together with reference TRBV29-1 and TRBJ1-4, the CDR3 gives the full variable domain: SAVISQKPSRDICQRGTSLTIQCQVDSQVTMMFWYRQQPGQSLTLIATANQGSEATYESGFVIDKFPISRPNLTFSTLTVSNMSPEDSSIYLCSAPDPWDREKLFFGSGTQLSVL.

The count of this clone is one. One end of the junction does not line up with germline, which may come from a read error. The chain uses TRBV6-5 and TRBJ1-6; D remains unclear. The CDR3 loop spans 9 amino acids. Germline values: CDR1 MNHEY, CDR2 SVGAGI. In DNA, the CDR3 is TGTGCCAGCAGTTACTCGGTTACTTTT. Amino acids: CASSYSVTF.

As DNA, the CDR3 is TGTGCCAGCAGTTTAACCGGGACAGGATACAGGTACGAGCAGTACTTC. This codes for CASSLTGTGYRYEQYF. The V call is TRBV27, the J call TRBJ2-7; 8 bases align to TRBD1. The CDR3 extends over 16 amino acids. Germline trimming cut 2 bases from V and 4 bases from J; bases unmatched to any gene: 10. In germline, CDR1 is MNHEY, CDR2 SMNVEV (reference sequence).

V and J are TRBV27 and TRBJ1-2; 8 nucleotides match TRBD1. Germline CDR1 and CDR2: MNHEY and SMNVEV (reference sequence). The CDR3 extends over 13 amino acids. The ends lost 3 bases at V and 5 bases at J; junction bases unmatched: 2. The chain's CDR3 is CASSLTGEYGYTF. The CDR3 nucleotides read TGTGCCAGCAGTTTGACAGGGGAATATGGCTACACCTTC.